The rows below give T cell receptor beta chains drawn from one sample of a study of CD8+CD57+ T cells in acquired aplastic anemia. TCRdb re-called the reads through MiXCR, storing one row per CDR3 protein. The sample contains 250,000 to 300,000 distinct CDR3 sequences, around 60% of which appear only once. Sequences were obtained from sorted CD4+, CD8+, or CD8+CD57+ T cells (not recorded which) from PBMCs. Every receptor here comes from a human donor with severe aplastic anemia or a healthy control (not recorded which). CDR3s include the opening cysteine and the closing phenylalanine or tryptophan. The D gene is left open where the match is weak. Rows give clone size only sometimes, using once, few, many, or a class for an expanded clone.

abundance	j_gene	d_gene	v_gene	CDR3aa	CDR3nt
NA	TRBJ2-7	NA	TRBV7-9	CASSLEPGHGSYEQYF	TGTGCCAGCAGCTTGGAACCGGGACACGGATCCTACGAGCAGTACTTC
NA	TRBJ2-7	NA	TRBV7-8	CASSLKLHDTEQYF	TGTGCCAGCAGCTTAAAACTACACGATACCGAGCAGTACTTC
NA	TRBJ2-2	TRBD2	TRBV24-1	CATSAGVTGELFF	TGTGCCACCAGCGCGGGGGTCACCGGGGAGCTGTTTTTT
few	TRBJ2-1	NA	TRBV10-3	CAIGRTYNEQFF	TGTGCCATTGGCCGCACCTACAATGAGCAGTTCTTC
NA	TRBJ2-7	NA	TRBV7-9	CASSSEDEEEYF	TGTGCCAGCAGCTCGGAAGACGAGGAGGAGTACTTC
NA	TRBJ2-7	NA	TRBV12-3/TRBV12-4	CASSLYGSYEQYF	TGTGCCAGCAGTTTATACGGTTCCTACGAGCAGTACTTC
many	TRBJ1-5	TRBD1	TRBV18	CASSPKDRDGNQPQHF	TGTGCCAGCTCACCGAAAGACAGGGACGGGAATCAGCCCCAGCATTTT
once	TRBJ1-2	NA	TRBV7-8	CASSPSAGPYGYTF	TGTGCCAGCAGCCCGTCGGCGGGACCATATGGCTACACCTTC
NA	TRBJ2-7	NA	TRBV27	CASHSWGGEQYF	TGTGCCAGCCACTCTTGGGGTGGGGAGCAGTACTTC
few	TRBJ2-7	TRBD1	TRBV9	CASSGWDRGREQYF	TGTGCCAGCAGCGGATGGGACAGGGGGCGGGAGCAGTACTTC
NA	TRBJ2-1	NA	TRBV9	CASSVQVTSTSYNEQFF	TGTGCCAGCAGCGTGCAGGTAACGTCTACCTCCTACAATGAGCAGTTCTTC
NA	TRBJ2-7	NA	TRBV20-1	CSARLYEQYF	TGCAGTGCTAGACTCTACGAGCAGTACTTC
NA	TRBJ2-1	NA	TRBV20-1	CGARDRSRDYNEQFF	TGCGGTGCTAGAGATCGGTCTAGAGATTACAATGAGCAGTTCTTC
NA	TRBJ2-3	NA	TRBV19	CASSTAGFDTQYF	TGTGCCAGTTCCACCGCAGGGTTTGATACGCAGTATTTT
NA	TRBJ2-5	TRBD1	TRBV15	CATIPDRGLETQYF	TGTGCCACCATCCCGGACAGGGGGTTAGAGACCCAGTACTTC
NA	TRBJ2-2	NA	TRBV9	CASSVAQGTHPGELFF	TGTGCCAGCAGCGTAGCTCAGGGGACCCATCCCGGGGAGCTGTTTTTT
many	TRBJ2-3	NA	TRBV12-3/TRBV12-4	CASSPLPSSTDTQYF	TGTGCCAGCAGTCCCCTGCCATCAAGCACAGATACGCAGTATTTT
NA	TRBJ2-3	NA	TRBV20-1	CSARDQYTQYF	TGCAGTGCTAGAGATCAATATACGCAGTATTTT
many	TRBJ2-7	TRBD1	TRBV20-1	CSAPLDRGGYEQYF	TGCAGTGCGCCCCTGGACAGGGGCGGCTACGAGCAGTACTTC
NA	TRBJ2-7	NA	TRBV5-1	CASSPYGGLSYEQYF	TGCGCCAGCAGCCCCTATGGGGGGCTCTCCTACGAGCAGTACTTC
many	TRBJ2-2	NA	TRBV6-6	CASTNGPGELFF	TGTGCCAGCACCAACGGGCCCGGGGAGCTGTTTTTT
NA	TRBJ1-2	NA	TRBV10-3	CAISAYESNYGYTF	TGTGCCATCAGTGCCTATGAGTCTAACTATGGCTACACCTTC
few	TRBJ2-7	NA	TRBV20-1	CSARGQSYEQYF	TGCAGTGCTAGAGGGCAGTCCTACGAGCAGTACTTC
few	TRBJ2-2	NA	TRBV7-2	CASSPTLGLGGELFF	TGTGCCAGCAGCCCCACTTTAGGGCTAGGCGGGGAGCTGTTTTTT
NA	TRBJ1-4	NA	TRBV28	CASSLLRGGKLFF	TGTGCCAGCAGTTTATTAAGGGGGGGAAAACTGTTTTTT
many	TRBJ2-5	NA	TRBV19	CASSPTPGETQYF	TGTGCCAGTAGTCCCACCCCTGGGGAGACCCAGTACTTC
NA	TRBJ2-1	TRBD2	TRBV2	CASSEILTSGGLSYNEQFF	TGTGCCAGCAGTGAAATCCTGACTAGCGGGGGGTTATCCTACAATGAGCAGTTCTTC
once	TRBJ2-5	NA	TRBV11-2	CASSNRDQETQYF	TGTGCCAGCAGTAACAGGGATCAAGAGACCCAGTACTTC
many	TRBJ2-2	TRBD2	TRBV29-1	CSVTLAGGYTGELFF	TGCAGCGTTACCTTAGCGGGGGGATACACCGGGGAGCTGTTTTTT
NA	TRBJ2-7	NA	TRBV29-1	CSSYSSAYEQYF	TGCAGCAGTTACTCATCGGCCTACGAGCAGTACTTC
NA	TRBJ2-2	TRBD1	TRBV7-3	CASSPRGQGANTGELFF	TGTGCCAGCAGCCCGCGGGGACAGGGGGCAAACACCGGGGAGCTGTTTTTT
NA	TRBJ2-7	NA	TRBV5-4	CASSLTGTYEQYF	TGTGCCAGCAGCTTAACCGGGACCTACGAGCAGTACTTC
few	TRBJ2-3	TRBD2	TRBV20-1	CSARDRLAGVADTQYF	TGCAGTGCTAGAGATCGACTAGCGGGAGTTGCAGATACGCAGTATTTT
many	TRBJ2-1	TRBD2	TRBV5-6	CASSRGWGGDNEQFF	TGTGCCAGCAGCAGAGGGTGGGGGGGGGACAATGAGCAGTTCTTC
NA	TRBJ2-7	NA	TRBV2	CASSRTSYEQYF	TGTGCCAGCAGTCGTACAAGCTACGAGCAGTACTTC
NA	TRBJ1-2	TRBD1	TRBV10-3	CARATGTSYGYTF	TGTGCTAGGGCGACAGGGACTTCCTATGGCTACACCTTC
NA	TRBJ2-5	TRBD1	TRBV7-9	CASSPGQTGETQYF	TGTGCCAGCAGCCCGGGACAGACCGGAGAGACCCAGTACTTC
many	TRBJ1-1	NA	TRBV5-1	CASSLRGQTEAFF	TGCGCCAGCAGCCTCCGCGGGCAGACTGAAGCTTTCTTT
NA	TRBJ2-3	NA	TRBV5-1	CASSLEEATDTQYF	TGCGCCAGCAGCTTGGAGGAGGCGACAGATACGCAGTATTTT
NA	TRBJ1-3	NA	TRBV27	CASSLWGASGNTIYF	TGTGCCAGCAGTTTATGGGGCGCCTCTGGAAACACCATATATTTT
NA	TRBJ1-1	NA	TRBV10-3	CAIRRGQNTEAFF	TGTGCCATCCGCCGGGGGCAGAACACTGAAGCTTTCTTT
NA	TRBJ2-7	TRBD2	TRBV20-1	CSVWTSGRASSYEQYF	TGCAGTGTTTGGACTAGCGGGAGGGCGAGCTCCTACGAGCAGTACTTC
NA	TRBJ1-1	TRBD1	TRBV20-1	CSSGDRGGAFF	TGCAGCTCGGGTGACAGGGGAGGCGCTTTCTTT
NA	TRBJ2-2	NA	TRBV20-1	CSAWTVNTGELFF	TGCAGTGCTTGGACGGTAAACACCGGGGAGCTGTTTTTT
NA	TRBJ2-2	NA	TRBV7-8	CASSWSVANTGELFF	TGTGCCAGCAGCTGGTCCGTGGCGAACACCGGGGAGCTGTTTTTT